This T cell receptor beta chain was observed in a study of Ad26.COV2.S vaccination and SARS-CoV-2 variants. About the study: Within the COV1001 Ad26.COV2.S trial arm, the donor was enrolled. Recipients of Ad26.COV2.S got it intramuscularly, once or twice 56 days apart. Study-wide results and caveats: Substantial breadth in spike-specific CD8+ and CD4+ T cell responses was reportedly seen after vaccination. It was vaccine recipients, not placebo recipients, who had the higher spike-specific TCR breadth.

Some clones are missing from TCRdb's copy, which holds only in-frame ones; the method was immunoSEQ multiplex PCR. The sample has 350,000 to 500,000 clones, roughly 90% seen once. Treatment defined: some 20 received Ad26.COV2.S at low or high dose, single or two shots; roughly 5 received placebo; per-sample allocation not given. Collection of the samples took place on day 63 after the first injection of vaccine or placebo. A note on this clone: The target antigen is unknown.

The sample consisted of peripheral blood, taken in a trial of Ad26.COV2.S vaccine versus placebo. This receptor was taken from a person between 18 and 60 years old who received the Ad26.COV2.S COVID-19 vaccine or a placebo.

The CDR3 region is CASSAEGQGPEKLFF. The CDR3 nucleotides read TGTGCCAGCAGCGCGGAGGGACAAGGACCCGAAAAACTGTTTTTT. V and J are TRBV9 and TRBJ1-4, with a tentative D call TRBD1 (6 bases). CDR1 SGDLS and CDR2 YYNGEE come from the germline V gene. The CDR3 is 15 amino acids. Deletions cut 3 bases from V and 8 bases from J, with 17 bases between.